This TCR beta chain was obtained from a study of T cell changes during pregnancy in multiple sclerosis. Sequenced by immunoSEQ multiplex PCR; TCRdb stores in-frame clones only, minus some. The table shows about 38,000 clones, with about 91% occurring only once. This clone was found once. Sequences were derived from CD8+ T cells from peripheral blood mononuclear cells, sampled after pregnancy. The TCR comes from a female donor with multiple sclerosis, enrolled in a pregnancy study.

The CDR3 region has the DNA TGTGCCAGCAGCTCGGACAGCCTCTCCTACAATGAGCAGTTCTTC. This gives the protein CASSSDSLSYNEQFF. The V gene is TRBV7-3, the J gene TRBJ2-1, with TRBD1 as a possible D gene (6 bases). Trimming took 4 bases from V and 0 from J, leaving 10 bases between them. The CDR3 spans 15 residues. The germline CDR1 and CDR2 sequences are SGHTA and FQGTGA.